This TCR beta chain was found in a study of shared clonotypes between healthy human individuals. Produced via immunoSEQ multiplex PCR; TCRdb's table is partial and in-frame only. This repertoire shows fewer than 1.8 million clones, approximately 98.5% found once; its top ten account for approximately 0.38%. Sequencing used naive CD4+ T cells sorted from blood. Subset reported: CD45RA+ positively selected. The source of this sequence is a man between 25 and 39 years old in good health.

The CDR3 nucleotides read TGTGCCAGCAGGGACAATCGTGGGGTCGGTAATCAGCCCCAGCATTTT. Its translation is CASRDNRGVGNQPQHF. The chain links TRBV27 to TRBJ1-5; tentatively, D is TRBD1 (5 bases). Between the trimmed V and J ends, which lost 6 bases and 4 bases, there was a span of 19 bases. The germline V gene has CDR1 MNHEY and CDR2 SMNVEV (reference sequence). The CDR3 is 16 amino acids.